This T cell receptor (beta chain) stems from a study of OX40 agonist ivuxolimab in advanced cancers. About the study as a whole: Ivuxolimab was an agonistic, fully human IgG2 monoclonal antibody directed against OX40 (CD134), a costimulatory receptor. Intravenous ivuxolimab was administered to patients every 2 weeks at six dose levels: 0.01, 0.1, 0.3, 1.5, 3 and 10 mg/kg. Of the approximately 50 dose-escalation patients, hepatocellular carcinoma was present in approximately 20, melanoma in some 15, renal cell carcinoma in 9 and head and neck cancer in 9. In the dose-escalation cohort, more than 80% of patients were male, and the mean age was approximately 60 years with a range of roughly 23 to 90. Prior anti-PD-1, anti-PD-L1 or anti-CTLA-4 therapy was permitted, and checkpoint inhibitors had been received by roughly 40% of dose-escalation patients. Partial responses occurred in three dose-escalation patients, of whom one had hepatocellular carcinoma and two had cutaneous melanoma. Peripheral TCRbeta sequencing aimed to test whether ivuxolimab altered TCR sequence diversity and caused clonal T-cell expansion. The paper reports the monotherapy dose-escalation portion (N = 52 patients) of the phase I ivuxolimab trial. The paper as a whole reports these results and caveats: After ivuxolimab, CD8+ T cells had more expanded clones than CD4+ T cells on average. Clonal expansion of both CD4+ and CD8+ blood T cells was observed from baseline to week 6 at doses 0.1 to 3.0 mg/kg. Low levels of normalized T-cell clonal expansion were also seen in some patients who did not respond. Partial responders in the 0.1-3.0 mg/kg groups had among the lowest normalized peripheral clonal expansion, especially among CD8+ T cells. The antigen specificity of the clonally expanded peripheral T cells was not determined.

The trial excluded patients who had a history of autoimmune disease or who were on systemic immunosuppression. Peripheral blood for TCR sequencing was collected from all dose cohorts at baseline, on cycle 4 day 1, and on cycle 7 day 1. Samples were obtained from an open-label, multicenter, first-in-human phase I dose-escalation trial of ivuxolimab. Adults with locally advanced or metastatic melanoma, renal cell carcinoma, hepatocellular carcinoma or head and neck squamous cell carcinoma were enrolled in the trial. Before TCR sequencing, CD4+ and CD8+ T cells were separately sorted from peripheral blood. On this clone itself: Which antigen it targets is not known. There are no base qualities to consult, and no much larger clone falls within one base.

Genomic DNA was extracted from sorted cells for sequencing of the TCRbeta CDR3 region. The immunoSEQ Assay was used to sequence the TCRbeta CDR3 regions. Entries here come from immuneACCESS through TCRdb and include only in-frame sequences with V and J called. Some clones fail to appear in such tables; in the studies checked, an unresolved V gene covers under half of the shortfall, and the cause of the remainder is unknown. The sample records some 80,000 clones, approximately 90% of which are singletons. About 5% of the sample is held by the ten biggest clonotypes. V is trimmed back by 6 bases and J by 7 bases, and the junction contains 8 bases that no gene match accounts for. From the cysteine through the phenylalanine, the CDR3 covers 14 amino acids. Only the CDR3 part of the read is kept: 42 bases, read in frame from the first base. CDR1 and CDR2 are drawn from the germline V gene: MNHEY, SVGAGI.

The sequence joins TRBV6-5 to TRBJ2-2; 7 junctional bases match TRBD2. Source: CD4+ or CD8+ T cells sorted from blood, taken in a trial of the OX40 agonist ivuxolimab. The TCR was taken from an adult with an advanced solid tumor such as melanoma, head and neck, liver or kidney cancer. Here is the DNA: TGTGCCAGCAGACCATCAGGGAGGGGCGGGGAGCTGTTTTTT. It codes for CASRPSGRGGELFF.